Following are 30 T cell receptor beta chains from one sample sequenced in a study of T cell repertoires in cytomegalovirus infection. TCRdb reanalysed the reads using MiXCR and keeps one entry per CDR3 protein. Of around 550,000 distinct CDR3 sequences in the sample, about 26% were seen once. The specimen was PBMCs. Every receptor here comes from a human donor in good health (CMV status not recorded). Some clones in this sample may be carry-over from other donors' samples.

This rearrangement joins TRBV30 to TRBJ2-7, with 7 bases identical to TRBD2. V gave up 2 bases and J gave up 3 bases; unmatched junction bases: 4. The CDR3 consists of 13 residues. Germline V gene sequence: CDR1 GTSNPN, CDR2 SVGIG (reference sequence). CDR3 in amino acids: CAWSLASGYEQYV. CDR3 nucleotide sequence: TGTGCCTGGAGTTTGGCTAGCGGCTACGAGCAGTACGTC.

This chain links TRBV28 with TRBJ2-7; perhaps TRBD2 as D (5 bases). The V and J ends lost 4 bases and 7 bases respectively, with 11 bases between them. Germline loops: CDR1 MDHEN, CDR2 SYDVKM. The CDR3 loop spans 12 amino acids. The CDR3: CASSSGVREQYF. The CDR3 bases are TGTGCCAGCAGTTCCGGGGTCAGGGAGCAGTACTTC.

The V and J genes are TRBV4-2 and TRBJ1-1, with D possibly being TRBD1 (5 bases). Germline loops: CDR1 LGHNA, CDR2 YNFKEQ. The CDR3 spans 14 residues. V was cut by 6 bases and J by 6 bases, with 17 bases left in between. The CDR3 here is CASRYSGPPPEAFF. DNA for the CDR3: TGTGCCAGCAGGTACTCGGGGCCGCCCCCTGAAGCTTTCTTT.

The chain couples TRBV4-1 to TRBJ1-2; the match to TRBD1 covers 7 bases. Germline lookup yields CDR1 MGHRA and CDR2 YSYEKL. Trimming at V came to 3 bases and at J to 7 bases, leaving 11 bases not matched to a gene. This CDR3 has 15 residues. The CDR3 DNA reads as TGCGCCAGCAGCCACCCCGAGGGGGCGCAGCCTGGCTACACCTTC. It translates to CASSHPEGAQPGYTF.

The CDR3 loop is CATSDQRDGTDTQYF. The CDR3, as DNA: TGTGCCACCAGTGACCAAAGGGACGGCACAGATACGCAGTATTTT. The rearrangement joins TRBV24-1 to TRBJ2-3, with D perhaps matching TRBD1 or TRBD2 (5 bases each). V dropped 4 bases and J dropped 1 base, with 11 bases sitting between them. This CDR3 contains 15 residues. Germline values: CDR1 KGHDR, CDR2 SFDVKD.

This clonotype was observed a few times. For the CDR3, the DNA is TGTGCCAGCAGTACACTGACTAGCGGGAACACCTACAATGAGCAGTTCTTC. Its translation: CASSTLTSGNTYNEQFF. The chain carries TRBV12-3 or TRBV12-4 and TRBJ2-1; the match to TRBD2 covers 11 bases. V shed 5 bases, J shed 2 bases, and the junction held 8 bases outside the gene matches. The CDR3 is 17 residues long.

This clonotype has more than one count but fewer than ten. The chain combines TRBV28 with TRBJ2-2, with a possible D match to TRBD1 (6 bases). The CDR3 is 16 amino acids. Germline V gene lookup returns CDR1 MDHEN and CDR2 SYDVKM. V lost 6 bases to trimming and J lost 2 bases, with 16 bases between them. The CDR3 sequence is CASRRTGSENTGELFF. CDR3 sequence (DNA): TGTGCCAGCAGGCGTACAGGGTCAGAAAACACCGGGGAGCTGTTTTTT.

This clonotype was detected ten times or more. This chain connects TRBV7-2 to TRBJ2-1, with D possibly matching TRBD2 (6 bases). Germline CDR1 SGHTA, CDR2 FQGNSA. Between the trimmed V and J ends, which lost 5 bases and 8 bases, there was a span of 16 bases. CDR3 length equals 14 residues. CDR3 region: CASSLRDSRDEQFF. DNA for the CDR3: TGTGCCAGCAGCCTGAGGGACTCGCGGGATGAGCAGTTCTTC.

V gene TRBV7-4 combines with J gene TRBJ2-1, with D possibly being TRBD2 (5 bases). The V and J ends lost 5 bases and 8 bases respectively, with 19 bases between them. The CDR3 totals 15 residues. The germline V gene has CDR1 SGHVT and CDR2 SQSDAQ. CDR3: CASSARLALLDEQFF. Here the CDR3 DNA reads TGTGCCAGCAGCGCCAGGCTAGCCCTCTTGGATGAGCAGTTCTTC.

The V call is TRBV5-4, the J call TRBJ1-1; unclear D gene. CDR3 length: 14 amino acids. V gave up 4 bases and J gave up 8 bases, with 18 bases separating them. CDR1 and CDR2 (germline): SGHNT, YYREEE (reference sequence). The CDR3 reads CASSPRTPPAEAFF. The CDR3 coding sequence is TGTGCCAGCAGCCCTCGGACCCCGCCTGCCGAAGCTTTCTTT.

Only a few counts were recorded for this clonotype. The rearrangement uses TRBV12-3 or TRBV12-4 and TRBJ2-7; perhaps TRBD2 as D (6 bases). V was cut by 6 bases and J by 3 bases, with 12 bases left in between. The CDR3 sequence is 13 residues long. CDR3 sequence reads: CASSPQEGYEQYF. CDR3 nucleotide sequence: TGTGCCAGCAGCCCCCAGGAGGGCTACGAGCAGTACTTC.

The chain combines TRBV30 with TRBJ2-1; weak D call: TRBD2 (6 bases). This CDR3 has 15 residues. The ends were cut back, 2 bases at V and 8 bases at J, with 19 bases in the middle. Germline V lookup: CDR1 GTSNPN, CDR2 SVGIG (reference sequence). The CDR3 DNA reads TGTGCCTGGAGTACCCCTGGGGGGAAAAAGGATGAGCAGTTCTTC. Its translation: CAWSTPGGKKDEQFF.

This chain uses TRBV6-1 with TRBJ1-4, with D unclear. V was trimmed by 5 bases and J by 0 bases, leaving 10 bases between them. The CDR3 loop spans 15 amino acids. Per the germline V gene, CDR1 is MNHNS and CDR2 is SASEGT. This CDR3 reads CASSYQQATNEKLFF. DNA of the CDR3: TGTGCCAGCAGTTATCAGCAGGCAACTAATGAAAAACTGTTTTTT.

This clonotype was recorded many times. V usage is TRBV7-2 and J usage is TRBJ2-5; D might be TRBD2 (5 bases). V was shortened by 5 bases and J by 5 bases, with 18 bases between the two germline ends. The CDR3 loop spans 15 amino acids. Germline V CDR1 and CDR2: SGHTA, FQGNSA. Here the CDR3 DNA reads TGTGCCAGCAGCCTTGGCCTCCTAACGGGGGAGACCCAGTACTTC. Amino acid sequence: CASSLGLLTGETQYF.

This clonotype has just a few counts. The chain employs TRBV19 and TRBJ2-5, with 12 bases that match TRBD2. Germline V lookup: CDR1 LNHDA, CDR2 SQIVND (reference sequence). This CDR3 is 16 amino acids long. The J segment lost 5 bases and the V segment lost 5 bases, leaving 9 bases of the junction unmatched. The CDR3 protein is CASSLLAGGPMETQYF. Here the CDR3 DNA reads TGTGCCAGTAGTTTGCTAGCGGGAGGGCCTATGGAGACCCAGTACTTC.

In regard to this clonotype: One junction end does not reproduce the germline sequence, and a read error may be involved. The CDR3 loop reads CASSLDGSVDNEQFF. DNA of the CDR3: TGTGCTAGCAGCTTAGACGGGAGTGTCGACAATGAGCAGTTCTTC. V and J are TRBV7-7 and TRBJ2-1; tentatively, D is TRBD2 (6 bases). Germline CDR1 reads SSHAT; CDR2 reads FNYEAQ (reference sequence). The CDR3 is made up of 15 amino acids.

This clonotype turned up a few times. The rearrangement uses TRBV7-9 and TRBJ2-7, with D perhaps matching TRBD1 (6 bases). Germline values: CDR1 SEHNR, CDR2 FQNEAQ (reference sequence). V gave up 2 bases and J gave up 2 bases, with 13 bases separating them. This CDR3 spans 15 amino acids. The CDR3: CASSLSSGDPYEQYF. DNA for the CDR3: TGTGCCAGCAGCTTATCGTCAGGGGATCCCTACGAGCAGTACTTC.

The gene calls are TRBV11-3 and TRBJ2-1; D is possibly TRBD2 (7 bases). V shed 3 bases and J shed 15 bases, with 12 bases lying between them. The CDR3 has 11 residues. Germline loops: CDR1 SGHNT, CDR2 YENEEA. The CDR3, as DNA: TGTGCCAGCAGCTTGGGGGGGCTTCGGTTCTTC. Amino acid sequence: CASSLGGLRFF.

As regards this clonotype: A single base separates this from a much larger clone, so it may be a read error. The chain recombines TRBV7-9 with TRBJ2-1; D might be TRBD2 (6 bases). The CDR3 loop spans 17 amino acids. Germline CDR1 and CDR2: SEHNR and FQNEAQ (reference sequence). Trimming took off 6 bases at V and 4 bases at J, with 22 bases between the two ends. CDR3 in amino acids: CASRSGEFGRVYNEQFF. The CDR3 coding sequence is TGTGCCAGCAGGTCGGGGGAATTCGGTAGGGTTTACAATGAGCAGTTCTTC. Full variable domain (rest looked up from reference TRBV7-9 and TRBJ2-1): DTGVSQNPRHKITKRGQNVTFRCDPISEHNRLYWYRQTLGQGPEFLTYFQNEAQLEKSRLLSDRFSAERPKGSFSTLEIQRTEQGDSAMYLCASRSGEFGRVYNEQFFGPGTRLTVL.

This chain links TRBV20-1 with TRBJ1-4, with 8 bases identical to TRBD1. Trimming took 5 bases from V and 6 from J; bases not matched to a gene: 2. The CDR3 sequence is 12 residues long. CDR1 and CDR2 (germline): DFQATT, SNEGSKA (reference sequence). The CDR3 DNA follows: TGCAGTGCTCGACAGGGGTATGAAAAACTGTTTTTT. It yields the protein CSARQGYEKLFF.

The J gene is TRBJ1-1, the V gene TRBV4-3, with no clear D. V was cut by 4 bases and J by 5 bases, with 14 bases left in between. Germline CDR1 LGHNA, CDR2 YSLEER. The CDR3 is 14 residues long. CDR3 coding DNA: TGCGCCAGCAGCCCGGACTCAGGAACGACTGAAGCTTTCTTT. Its protein product is CASSPDSGTTEAFF.

This clonotype has a handful of counts. The gene calls are TRBV6-1 and TRBJ1-5, with a weak D call TRBD1 (6 bases). Trimming removed 5 bases at V and 9 bases at J, with 17 bases between. Germline values: CDR1 MNHNS, CDR2 SASEGT. The CDR3 is 14 amino acids. This chain's CDR3 is CASSPGTTIRPQHF. CDR3 nucleotide sequence: TGTGCCAGCAGTCCCGGGACAACTATCAGGCCCCAGCATTTT.

This chain's CDR3 is CAISESPASTDTQYF. As DNA, the CDR3 is TGTGCCATCAGTGAGTCGCCAGCGAGCACAGATACGCAGTATTTT. This chain joins TRBV10-3 and TRBJ2-3; D is uncertain. From germline, CDR1 is ENHRY and CDR2 SYGVKD. V was trimmed by 0 bases and J by 0 bases, leaving 7 bases between them. CDR3 length: 15 amino acids.

The genes are TRBV7-3 and TRBJ2-1; 11 nucleotides agree with TRBD2. Germline CDR1 and CDR2: SGHTA and FQGTGA. V was pared by 5 bases and J by 8 bases, with 11 bases of the junction left unmatched. CDR3 size: 16 residues. CDR3: CASSPGTSGAFHEQFF. CDR3 in DNA: TGTGCCAGCAGCCCCGGGACTAGCGGCGCTTTTCATGAGCAGTTCTTC.

This clonotype was seen a handful of times. This chain joins TRBV6-6 and TRBJ1-3; D ambiguous. The CDR3 is 14 amino acids. Germline CDR1 reads MNHNY; CDR2 reads SVGAGI (reference sequence). V was trimmed by 6 bases and J by 1 base, leaving 10 bases between them. This CDR3 is CASSPHLSGNTIYF. The CDR3 DNA sequence: TGTGCCAGCAGCCCACACCTATCTGGAAACACCATATATTTT.

The chain uses TRBV4-1 and TRBJ1-6; no definite D call. This CDR3 contains 12 residues. The V gene lost 1 base and the J gene lost 10 bases, with 5 bases spanning the gap. Germline loops: CDR1 MGHRA, CDR2 YSYEKL. CDR3 sequence reads: CASSQVGSPLHF. The CDR3 DNA reads TGCGCCAGCAGCCAAGTCGGCTCACCCCTCCACTTT.

The V gene is TRBV30, the J gene TRBJ1-1, with D perhaps matching TRBD1 (6 bases). The CDR3 extends over 13 amino acids. Germline V gives CDR1 GTSNPN, CDR2 SVGIG (reference sequence). The germline V and J ends were trimmed by 3 bases and 3 bases, with 11 bases remaining between them. In nucleotides, the CDR3 is TGTGCCTGGAGGGCAAACAGGGACACTGAAGCTTTCTTT. Amino acids: CAWRANRDTEAFF.

This clonotype occurred many times. The genes are TRBV7-2 and TRBJ2-5; 15 nucleotides align to TRBD2. The CDR3 runs to 13 residues. Unmatched junction bases numbered 0, after V lost 6 bases and J lost 7 bases. From germline, CDR1 is SGHTA and CDR2 FQGNSA. CDR3 protein: CASRGLAGGTQYF. CDR3 in DNA: TGTGCCAGCAGGGGACTAGCGGGAGGGACCCAGTACTTC.

There are a few counts of this clonotype. The V and J genes are TRBV7-6 and TRBJ2-7; the match to TRBD1 covers 12 bases. V lost 5 bases to trimming and J lost 5 bases; unmatched junction nucleotides: 4. Germline V gene lookup returns CDR1 SGHVS and CDR2 FNYEAQ. The CDR3 runs 14 residues. For the CDR3, the DNA is TGTGCCAGCAGCCCGGGACAGGGGGCACACGAGCAGTACTTC. Amino acid sequence: CASSPGQGAHEQYF.

The V gene is TRBV12-5, the J gene TRBJ1-1; D is possibly TRBD1 (6 bases). CDR1 is LGHNT and CDR2 is FRNRAP in the germline V gene. There are 15 residues in the CDR3. The germline V and J ends were trimmed by 7 bases and 1 base, with 16 bases remaining between them. CDR3 sequence reads: CASDVGQPGNTEAFF. The CDR3 bases are TGTGCTAGTGACGTTGGACAGCCGGGGAACACTGAAGCTTTCTTT.